One TCR beta chain is described in this entry. This record comes from a study of blood T cell repertoires in COVID-19. Study-wide background: The origin of the acute and convalescent COVID-19 samples was the United States, Italy and Spain. In each case, the material was cDNA or gDNA derived from T cells, B-cell-depleted T cells, or PBMCs.

Original processing notes: Reference gene primer amplification in the assay estimated nucleated cell counts. TCRdb keeps only in-frame clones here, not all; method: immunoSEQ multiplex PCR. That table supplies the V and J calls and clone size; D and trimming were determined from the DNA. This sample yields roughly 190,000 clones, of which roughly 87% are seen a single time; around 8% belongs to the top ten. The V end was cut by 3 bases, the J end by 3 bases, with 11 bases between. Germline values: CDR1 SGHAT, CDR2 FQNNGV. CDR3 size: 14 residues. Enrolment of Seattle patients took place during active infection, and they were followed longitudinally.

The receptor was derived from a woman aged 55 to 70 with COVID-19, enrolled during active disease. The chain links TRBV11-2 to TRBJ2-5, with D possibly being TRBD1 (5 bases). Sequencing used peripheral blood. Here the CDR3 reads CASSFQPGKETQYF. In DNA, the CDR3 is TGTGCCAGCAGCTTTCAACCAGGGAAAGAGACCCAGTACTTC.